These 7 T cell receptor beta chains share one sample of origin, sequenced in a study of radiotherapy plus CTLA-4 blockade in lung cancer. The method was immunoSEQ multiplex PCR; TCRdb's version includes in-frame clones alone and lacks a portion of them. The table lists about 49,000 clones, approximately 76% of them singletons. The sample here was peripheral blood, taken from a patient treated with radiotherapy plus ipilimumab. Receptor source: a human donor with non-small cell lung cancer who had stable disease on radiotherapy plus ipilimumab.

The chain links TRBV28 to TRBJ1-5; no clear D gene. Germline CDR1 MDHEN, CDR2 SYDVKM. The CDR3 is made up of 13 amino acids. The V end was cut by 6 bases, the J end by 0 bases, with 6 bases between. The CDR3 DNA sequence: TGTGCCAGCAGCAGAGATAGCAATCAGCCCCAGCATTTT. It specifies CASSRDSNQPQHF.

The genes are TRBV5-1 and TRBJ2-1; TRBD1 aligns across 9 bases. The germline gives CDR1 SGHRS, CDR2 YFSETQ. This CDR3 spans 16 amino acids. J lost 5 bases, V lost 4 bases, and 10 bases had no gene match. CDR3 loop: CASSKPSGQGNNEQFF. The DNA for the CDR3 is TGCGCCAGCAGCAAACCATCGGGACAGGGAAACAATGAGCAGTTCTTC.

CDR3 sequence reads: CASSQLGQGATNTEAFF. The DNA of the CDR3 is TGTGCCAGCTCACAATTGGGACAGGGGGCGACGAACACTGAAGCTTTCTTT. This chain links TRBV18 with TRBJ1-1; 12 bases match TRBD1. The CDR3 runs 17 residues. V shed 4 bases and J 1 base; nucleotides not matched to a gene: 7. Germline-derived CDR1 and CDR2 are KGHSH and LQKENI.

DNA of the CDR3: TGTGCCAGCAGACTTGACACGGGGAGCTATGGCTACACCTTC. This translates into CASRLDTGSYGYTF. This chain joins TRBV5-5 and TRBJ1-2; D unclear. The V gene lost 5 bases and the J gene lost 4 bases, with 15 bases spanning the gap. Per germline, CDR1 SGHKS and CDR2 YYEKEE (reference sequence). There are 14 residues in the CDR3.

This chain links TRBV10-3 with TRBJ2-5; 8 bases are shared with TRBD2. Germline trimming cut 4 bases from V and 4 bases from J; bases unmatched to any gene: 2. The CDR3 runs 13 residues. CDR1 ENHRY and CDR2 SYGVKD come from the germline V gene. CDR3 sequence reads: CAISASGGETQYF. The CDR3, as DNA: TGTGCCATCAGTGCGAGCGGGGGAGAGACCCAGTACTTC.

The chain uses TRBV19 and TRBJ1-5, with a possible D match to TRBD1 (6 bases). Germline CDR1 is LNHDA and CDR2 is SQIVND (reference sequence). With 3 bases removed from V and 6 bases from J, the gap between germline ends came to 12 bases. This CDR3 is built from 14 residues. DNA for the CDR3: TGTGCCAGTAGTATGAGGCAGGGGCTTCAGCCCCAGCATTTT. Protein product: CASSMRQGLQPQHF. The full variable domain, completed using reference TRBV19 and TRBJ1-5, is DGGITQSPKYLFRKEGQNVTLSCEQNLNHDAMYWYRQDPGQGLRLIYYSQIVNDFQKGDIAEGYSVSREKKESFPLTVTSAQKNPTAFYLCASSMRQGLQPQHFGDGTRLSIL.

The chain is built from TRBV7-9 and TRBJ1-2; D unclear. CDR3 length: 15 residues. Deletions cut 3 bases from V and 3 bases from J, with 14 bases between. CDR1 is SEHNR and CDR2 is FQNEAQ in the germline V gene (reference sequence). CDR3 sequence reads: CASSFLHILDYGYTF. DNA of the CDR3: TGTGCCAGCAGCTTCCTTCATATCCTGGACTATGGCTACACCTTC.